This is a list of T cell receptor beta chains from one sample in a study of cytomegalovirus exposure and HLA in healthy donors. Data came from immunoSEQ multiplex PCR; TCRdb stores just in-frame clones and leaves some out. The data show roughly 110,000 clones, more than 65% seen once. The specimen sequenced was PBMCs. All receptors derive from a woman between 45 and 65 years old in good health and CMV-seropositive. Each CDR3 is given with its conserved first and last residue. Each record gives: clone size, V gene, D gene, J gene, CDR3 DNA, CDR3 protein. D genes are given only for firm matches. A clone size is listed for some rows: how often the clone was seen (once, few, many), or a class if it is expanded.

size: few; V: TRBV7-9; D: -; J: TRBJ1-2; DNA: TGTGCCAGCAGCTTAGGACAGAACTATGGCTACACCTTC; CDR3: CASSLGQNYGYTF
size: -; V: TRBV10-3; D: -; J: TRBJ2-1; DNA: TGTGCCTCTTACAGCTACAATGAGCAGTTCTTC; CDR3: CASYSYNEQFF
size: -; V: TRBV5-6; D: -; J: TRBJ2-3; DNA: TGTGCCAGCAGCTTCCACGGGTTTGACACAGATACGCAGTATTTT; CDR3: CASSFHGFDTDTQYF
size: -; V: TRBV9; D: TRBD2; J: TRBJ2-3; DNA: TGTGCCAGCAGCGTAGGGCTAGCGGGGGGGCCCGGGGTGCAGTATTTT; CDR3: CASSVGLAGGPGVQYF
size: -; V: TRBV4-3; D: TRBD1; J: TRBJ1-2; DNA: TGCGCCAGCAGCCAAGTGCCCCGGACAGGGGTCTATGGCTACACCTTC; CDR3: CASSQVPRTGVYGYTF
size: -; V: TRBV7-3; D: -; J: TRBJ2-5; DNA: TGTGCCAGCGGGAGGGGGTACCAAGAGACCCAGTACTTC; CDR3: CASGRGYQETQYF
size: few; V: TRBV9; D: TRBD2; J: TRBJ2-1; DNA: TGTGCCAGCAGCCCGGAAAAGCGGGGGACCTACAATGAGCAGTTCTTC; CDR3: CASSPEKRGTYNEQFF
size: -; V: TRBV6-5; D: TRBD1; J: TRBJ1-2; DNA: TGTGCCAGCAGTTGGGCAGGGGGCCTGTATGGCTACACCTTC; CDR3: CASSWAGGLYGYTF
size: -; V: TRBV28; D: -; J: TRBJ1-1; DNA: TGTGCCAGCAGTCCCTCCCGGGGGGGGAACACTGAAGCTTTCTTT; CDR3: CASSPSRGGNTEAFF
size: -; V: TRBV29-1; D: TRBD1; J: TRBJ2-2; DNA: TGCAGCGTAGCCGGGACAGGGGGCTGGAGCACCGGGGAGCTGTTTTTT; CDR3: CSVAGTGGWSTGELFF
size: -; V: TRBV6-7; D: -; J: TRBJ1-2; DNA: TGTGCCAGCAGTTACGCCCCCTTGGTGGCCTACACCTTC; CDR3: CASSYAPLVAYTF
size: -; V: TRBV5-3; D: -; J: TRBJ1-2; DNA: TGTGCCAGAAGCTTGAAGGGGGAAAACTATGGCTACACCTTC; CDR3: CARSLKGENYGYTF
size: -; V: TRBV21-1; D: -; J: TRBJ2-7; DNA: TGTGCCCTCAGGGGGCGCGTCCACGAGCAGTACTTC; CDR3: CALRGRVHEQYF
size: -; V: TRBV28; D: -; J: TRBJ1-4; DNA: TGTGCCAGCAGTTTGGGTGGGGGCGTCGGAGAAAAACTGTTTTTT; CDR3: CASSLGGGVGEKLFF
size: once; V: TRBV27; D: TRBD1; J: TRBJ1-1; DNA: TGTGCCAGCAGTCCCCGACAGGGGGGGACTGAAGCTTTCTTT; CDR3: CASSPRQGGTEAFF
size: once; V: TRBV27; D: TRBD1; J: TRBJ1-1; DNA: TGTGCCAGCCGAAGGACAGGGCAGAACACTGAAGCTTTCTTT; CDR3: CASRRTGQNTEAFF
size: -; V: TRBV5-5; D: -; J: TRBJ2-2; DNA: TGTGCCAGCAGCTTGTCGGAAACGAGGACCGGGGAGCTGTTTTTT; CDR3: CASSLSETRTGELFF
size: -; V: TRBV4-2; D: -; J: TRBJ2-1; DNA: TGTGCCAGCAGCCAAGATTTAACCTCCAGTTCCTACAATGAGCAGTTCTTC; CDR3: CASSQDLTSSSYNEQFF
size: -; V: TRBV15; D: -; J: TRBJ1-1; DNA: TGTGCCACCAGCAGAGCGCAGGGAATGAACACTGAAGCTTTCTTT; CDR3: CATSRAQGMNTEAFF
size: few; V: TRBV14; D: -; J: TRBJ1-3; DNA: TGTGCCAGCAGCCAAGACAGGGCTAGCTCTGGAAACACCATATATTTT; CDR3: CASSQDRASSGNTIYF
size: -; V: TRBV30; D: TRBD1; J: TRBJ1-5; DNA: TGTGCCTGGAGTTCCGGACAGGGTTATCAGCCCCAGCATTTT; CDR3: CAWSSGQGYQPQHF
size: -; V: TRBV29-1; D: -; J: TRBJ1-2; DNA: TGCAGCGTTGTGGAGGGAGTGAGGGGCTACACCTTC; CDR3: CSVVEGVRGYTF
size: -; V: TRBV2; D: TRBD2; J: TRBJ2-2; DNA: TGTGCCAGCAGTTGGGACTATAGCCCCGGGGAGCTGTTTTTT; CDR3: CASSWDYSPGELFF
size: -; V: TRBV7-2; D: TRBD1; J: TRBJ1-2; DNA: TGTGCCAGCAGCTCTGACAGGGCTGGCTACACCTTC; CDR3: CASSSDRAGYTF
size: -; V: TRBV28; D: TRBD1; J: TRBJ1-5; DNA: TGTGCCAGCAGTCCACAGGGGGTTCCTCAGCCCCAGCATTTT; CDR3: CASSPQGVPQPQHF
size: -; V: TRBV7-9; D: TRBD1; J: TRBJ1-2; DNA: TGTGCCAGCAGCTCCCGTGGGACAGGGGTTAACTATGGCTACACCTTC; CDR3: CASSSRGTGVNYGYTF
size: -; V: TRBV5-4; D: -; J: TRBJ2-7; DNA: TGTGCCAGCAGCCAACCACGGGGTGAGCAGTACTTC; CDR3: CASSQPRGEQYF
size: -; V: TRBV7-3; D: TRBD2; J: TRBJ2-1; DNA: TGTGCCAGCAGGGCAGCTAGCGGGGGGGTTAATGAGCAGTTCTTC; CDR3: CASRAASGGVNEQFF
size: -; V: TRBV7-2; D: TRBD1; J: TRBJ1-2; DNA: TGTGCCAGCACCCCGACAGGGAATGGCTACACCTTC; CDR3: CASTPTGNGYTF
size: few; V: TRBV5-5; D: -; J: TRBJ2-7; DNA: TGTGCCAGCAGCTTAGGAGGGGACTACGAGCAGTACTTC; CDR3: CASSLGGDYEQYF
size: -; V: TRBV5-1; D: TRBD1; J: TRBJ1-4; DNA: TGCGCCAGCAGCCCGCGGGAGGGGGCCATTGAAAAACTGTTTTTT; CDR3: CASSPREGAIEKLFF